This TCR beta chain emerged from a study of T cells expressing NK-cell markers. In the study overall: Sequenced donors, eight in total, included seven who were HCMV-seropositive and one who was seronegative.

The CDR3 consists of 14 residues. Germline V CDR1 and CDR2: MNHNS, SASEGT. TCR beta cDNA was generated via 5'RACE template switching incorporating UMIs. Reprocessing the 5' RACE reads, TCRdb reports a single entry for every CDR3 protein and omits DNA. The sample's table shows 300,000 to 500,000 distinct CDR3 sequences. Concerning this clonotype: What it recognizes is unknown.

Study findings and constraints: One observes that, in a handful of donors, these clonotypes were also the leading ones within the CD3+CD56-NKG2C+ fraction.

The source material was blood T cells: a sorted CD56 or NKG2C T cell subset, CD4+ or CD8+ T cells, or bulk PBMC T cells (not recorded which). This TCR derives from a woman in her 50s in good health. This chain joins TRBV6-1 and TRBJ2-7; TCRdb indicates TRBD1, and absent DNA this call remains unverified. CDR3 protein: CASSDRTGSDEQYF.